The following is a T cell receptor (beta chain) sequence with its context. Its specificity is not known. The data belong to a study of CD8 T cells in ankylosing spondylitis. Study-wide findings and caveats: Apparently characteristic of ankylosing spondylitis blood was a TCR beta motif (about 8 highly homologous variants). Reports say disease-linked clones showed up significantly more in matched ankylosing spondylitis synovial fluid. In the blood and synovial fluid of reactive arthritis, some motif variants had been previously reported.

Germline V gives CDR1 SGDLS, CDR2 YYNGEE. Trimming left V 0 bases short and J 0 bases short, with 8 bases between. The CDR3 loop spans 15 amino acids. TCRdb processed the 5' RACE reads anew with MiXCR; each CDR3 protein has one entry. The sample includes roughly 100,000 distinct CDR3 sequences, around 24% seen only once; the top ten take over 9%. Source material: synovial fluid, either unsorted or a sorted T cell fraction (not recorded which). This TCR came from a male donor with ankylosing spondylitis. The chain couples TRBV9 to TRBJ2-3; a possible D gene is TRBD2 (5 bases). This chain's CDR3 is CASSVGGPSTDTQYF. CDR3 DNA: TGTGCCAGCAGCGTAGGAGGGCCCAGCACAGATACGCAGTATTTT. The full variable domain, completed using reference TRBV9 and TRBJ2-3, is DSGVTQTPKHLITATGQRVTLRCSPRSGDLSVYWYQQSLDQGLQFLIQYYNGEERAKGNILERFSAQQFPDLHSELNLSSLELGDSALYFCASSVGGPSTDTQYFGPGTRLTVL.